This T cell receptor (beta chain) was observed in a study of OX40 agonist ivuxolimab in advanced cancers. The overall study: Patients were infused with ivuxolimab every 2 weeks at 0.01 to 10 mg/kg.

Assay: immunoSEQ multiplex PCR; the TCRdb copy retains only in-frame clones and omits some. The sample yields 55,000 to 85,000 clones, around 85% seen once. CDR3 size: 13 residues. The germline V gene encodes CDR1 SGHTA and CDR2 FQGNSA. V lost 10 bases to trimming and J lost 1 base, with 12 bases between them. Enrollment shut out patients with autoimmune disease history or systemic immunosuppression. In the case of this clone: Its antigen is unidentified.

Study outcomes and limitations: The antigen specificity of the peripheral T cells (those that were expanded) was not determined.

This receptor was taken from an adult with an advanced solid tumor such as melanoma, head and neck, liver or kidney cancer. The chain employs TRBV7-2 and TRBJ2-3, with D uncertain. The starting material was CD4+ or CD8+ T cells sorted from blood, obtained in a trial of the OX40 agonist ivuxolimab. CDR3 sequence reads: CATTQSGTDTQYF. CDR3 nucleotide sequence: TGTGCCACCACCCAATCTGGCACAGATACGCAGTATTTT.